The clone carrying this T cell receptor beta chain has just a few counts. Its antigen is undetermined. Indicated time point: patch test 3, about 24 weeks after DPC sensitization. Treatment: therapeutic diphenylcyclopropenone sensitization with weekly scalp DPC. Investigators collected blood before applying each patch test. Per the germline V gene, CDR1 is SNHLY and CDR2 is FYNNEI. The CDR3 consists of 15 residues. The junction had 9 bases not matched to a gene; V was cut back by 7 bases and J by 10 bases. The sample originates from a study of human T cells and chemical hapten exposure. Study-wide background: All patients underwent weekly scalp dosing with diphenylcyclopropenone for the full approximately 25-week study.

In TCRdb, the RACE reads were re-called with MiXCR into one record per CDR3 protein. The data contain about 200,000 distinct CDR3 sequences, 24% of them singletons. Findings and caveats of the study: TCRs exceeding 1 in 1000 frequency stayed unchanged with DPC sensitization.

Sequenced here: whole blood, sampled in connection with sensitization to the hapten diphenylcyclopropenone (DPC). V gene TRBV2 combines with J gene TRBJ2-1; TRBD2 agrees at 14 bases. This receptor was obtained from a woman aged 40 to 55 with alopecia areata. Some clones in this sample may be carry-over from other donors' samples. The chain's CDR3 is CASNPGLAGAAEQFF. The DNA of the CDR3 is TGTGCCAGCAACCCGGGACTAGCGGGAGCAGCCGAGCAGTTCTTC.